The clone carrying this T cell receptor beta chain was counted between two and nine times. This sample is part of a study of patients and donors after allogeneic stem cell transplantation. A single record per CDR3 protein comes from TCRdb applying MiXCR to the RT-PCR reads. The profile shows roughly 940,000 distinct CDR3 sequences, 15% to 20% of them singletons. The length of the CDR3 is 15 residues. V lost 3 bases and J lost 0, with 11 bases in between. Germline V CDR1 and CDR2: MGHDK, SYGVNS. This TCR came from a human donor who was either an allogeneic HSCT recipient or a stem cell or donor lymphocyte infusion donor (not recorded which). It is not recorded whose cells these are; they may come from a transplant donor. The sample taken for sequencing was blood, either unsorted or a sorted T cell fraction (not recorded which). The gene calls are TRBV25-1 and TRBJ1-1, with D perhaps TRBD1 (6 bases). The chain's CDR3 is CASSDPAGVNTEAFF. CDR3 DNA: TGTGCCAGCAGTGATCCGGCAGGGGTGAACACTGAAGCTTTCTTT. The full variable domain, in which reference TRBV25-1 and TRBJ1-1 provide the parts outside the CDR3, is EADIYQTPRYLVIGTGKKITLECSQTMGHDKMYWYQQDPGMELHLIHYSYGVNSTEKGDLSSESTVSRIRTEHFPLTLESARPSHTSQYLCASSDPAGVNTEAFFGQGTRLTVV.